Listed below are T cell receptor beta chains from one sample, sequenced in a study of molecular identifiers for immune sequencing clone quantification. Each CDR3 protein is one row after TCRdb ran MiXCR on the PCR reads. The profile shows more than 450,000 distinct CDR3 sequences, about 25% of them singletons. Sequencing was performed on naive CD8+ T cells from blood, with Jurkat cell RNA spiked in. These receptors were taken from a human donor in good health. Some libraries in this study had Jurkat cell RNA spiked in. The CDR3 runs from the conserved cysteine through the conserved F or W. The order of the fields is V gene, CDR3 length, D gene, clone size, J gene, CDR3 protein, CDR3 DNA. D genes are given only for firm matches. Clone size is shown for a subset of rows, as once, few, many or a class of expanded clone.

>TRBV27|16|-|few|TRBJ1-5
CASSPSTGITNQPQHF
TGTGCCAGCAGTCCATCGACAGGAATCACAAATCAGCCCCAGCATTTT
>TRBV12-3/TRBV12-4|20|-|-|TRBJ2-3
CASRTLGGEMRGPLKDTQYF
TGTGCCAGCAGAACCCTTGGAGGGGAGATGCGGGGGCCTCTTAAAGATACGCAGTATTTT
>TRBV5-1|14|TRBD1|many|TRBJ2-1
CASSWGQGSNEQFF
TGCGCCAGCAGCTGGGGACAGGGATCCAATGAGCAGTTCTTC
>TRBV13|12|-|-|TRBJ2-5
CASSARTETQYF
TGTGCCAGCAGCGCCCGGACAGAGACCCAGTACTTC
>TRBV2|18|-|few|TRBJ2-2
CASSDVSQGGGLTGELFF
TGTGCCAGCAGTGACGTCTCCCAGGGTGGGGGCTTGACCGGGGAGCTGTTTTTT
>TRBV9|19|-|-|TRBJ2-6
CASTSARSQAVSGANVLTF
TGTGCCAGCACCTCGGCCCGTTCACAGGCAGTTTCTGGGGCCAACGTCCTGACTTTC
>TRBV6-2/TRBV6-3|13|-|many|TRBJ1-5
CASSYGQNQPQHF
TGTGCCAGCAGTTACGGCCAAAATCAGCCCCAGCATTTT
>TRBV6-5|14|TRBD1|many|TRBJ2-7
CASSAGTGAYEQYF
TGTGCCAGCAGCGCCGGGACAGGGGCCTACGAGCAGTACTTC
>TRBV27|13|-|many|TRBJ1-1
CASSSPGQDEAFF
TGTGCCAGCAGTTCTCCGGGGCAAGATGAAGCTTTCTTT
>TRBV12-3/TRBV12-4|12|-|-|TRBJ2-5
CASAQNQETQYF
TGTGCCAGCGCACAAAACCAAGAGACCCAGTACTTC
>TRBV4-3|16|-|-|TRBJ2-1
CASSQDSRAAYNEQFF
TGCGCCAGCAGCCAAGATAGTAGGGCCGCCTACAATGAGCAGTTCTTC